These 29 T cell receptor beta chains originate from one sample sequenced in a study of T cell changes during pregnancy in multiple sclerosis. Libraries were prepared by immunoSEQ multiplex PCR; TCRdb keeps only in-frame clonotypes and omits some of them. The sample lists 35,000 to 50,000 clones, around 80% occurring once. The material was CD4+ T cells from peripheral blood mononuclear cells, obtained before pregnancy. The receptors here all came from a female donor with multiple sclerosis, enrolled in a pregnancy study.

The rearrangement links TRBV6-1 to TRBJ2-7, with a possible D match to TRBD1 (6 bases). V was clipped by 8 bases and J by 5 bases, with 22 bases between them. This CDR3 comprises 15 residues. CDR1 MNHNS and CDR2 SASEGT come from the germline V gene. The CDR3 DNA reads as TGTGCCAGCGACGAAGCAGGGGATAGGGCGGACGAGCAGTACTTC. Its protein product is CASDEAGDRADEQYF.

This clone was seen just once. The rearrangement links TRBV11-2 to TRBJ1-1; no firm D call. Looked up from germline, CDR1 is SGHAT and CDR2 is FQNNGV. The V and J ends lost 3 bases and 2 bases respectively, with 13 bases between them. The CDR3 has 15 residues. This chain's CDR3 is CASSLTGYTNTEAFF. CDR3 in DNA: TGTGCCAGCAGCTTGACGGGATATACTAACACTGAAGCTTTCTTT. The whole variable domain, filled in from reference TRBV11-2 and TRBJ1-1, reads EAGVAQSPRYKIIEKRQSVAFWCNPISGHATLYWYQQILGQGPKLLIQFQNNGVVDDSQLPKDRFSAERLKGVDSTLKIQPAKLEDSAVYLCASSLTGYTNTEAFFGQGTRLTVV.

In nucleotides, the CDR3 is TGTGCCAGCAGCTTGGCTAGTCGCTCCTACAATGAGCAGTTCTTC. Translated: CASSLASRSYNEQFF. The chain joins TRBV7-9 to TRBJ2-1; D not resolved. Per the germline V gene, CDR1 is SEHNR and CDR2 is FQNEAQ (reference sequence). Deletions cut 3 bases from V and 0 bases from J, with 9 bases between. CDR3 length: 15 amino acids.

J is TRBJ1-4 and V is TRBV7-6; 9 nucleotides line up with TRBD1. This CDR3 contains 14 residues. V lost 5 bases, J lost 12 bases, and 10 bases stayed unmatched. Per the germline V gene, CDR1 is SGHVS and CDR2 is FNYEAQ. The CDR3 DNA is TGTGCCAGCAGCCGAGGGACAGGGATTCAGGAACTGTTTTTT. Its translation: CASSRGTGIQELFF.

CDR3 region: CASSPMAGTEDTQYF. The CDR3 coding sequence is TGTGCCAGCTCACCAATGGCCGGGACAGAAGATACGCAGTATTTT. The chain is built from TRBV18 and TRBJ2-3, with 7 bases lining up with TRBD1. Germline trimming cut 2 bases from V and 5 bases from J; bases unmatched to any gene: 7. Looked up from germline, CDR1 is KGHSH and CDR2 is LQKENI. This CDR3 spans 15 amino acids. The whole variable domain, remainder taken from reference TRBV18 and TRBJ2-3, is NAGVMQNPRHLVRRRGQEARLRCSPMKGHSHVYWYRQLPEEGLKFMVYLQKENIIDESGMPKERFSAEFPKEGPSILRIQQVVRGDSAAYFCASSPMAGTEDTQYFGPGTRLTVL.

The chain has TRBV10-3 and TRBJ2-7; D not resolved. This CDR3 is built from 13 residues. CDR1 is ENHRY and CDR2 is SYGVKD in the germline V gene. Between the trimmed V and J ends, which lost 6 bases and 2 bases, there was a span of 11 bases. CDR3 amino acids: CAIRGAAAYEQYF. CDR3 in DNA: TGTGCCATCAGAGGAGCTGCCGCCTACGAGCAGTACTTC.

The rearrangement links TRBV2 to TRBJ1-1; the D is unclear. Germline assignment: CDR1 SNHLY and CDR2 FYNNEI. The CDR3 contains 12 residues. Trimming stripped 4 bases from V and 4 bases from J, with 7 bases between. The CDR3 nucleotides read TGTGCCAGCAGTGCGGGGTTCACTGAAGCTTTCTTT. This encodes CASSAGFTEAFF.

This clone occurred a few times. The V and J genes are TRBV5-6 and TRBJ1-2; TRBD1 aligns across 7 bases. Unmatched junction bases numbered 7, after V lost 4 bases and J lost 7 bases. CDR3 length equals 13 residues. Per germline, CDR1 SGHDT and CDR2 YYEEEE. In nucleotides, the CDR3 is TGTGCCAGCAGCCATGGAGACAGGGTTGGCTACACCTTC. Translation gives CASSHGDRVGYTF.

The CDR3 nucleotides read TGTGCCAGCAGCTTACAGGGAGGGGGCACCGGGGAGCTGTTTTTT. This translates into CASSLQGGGTGELFF. The chain carries TRBV5-6 and TRBJ2-2, with D maybe TRBD2 (7 bases). V lost 2 bases, J lost 4 bases, and 12 bases lay in between. Germline CDR1 SGHDT, CDR2 YYEEEE. The CDR3 has 15 amino acids.

The V call is TRBV18, the J call TRBJ2-1, with a weak D call TRBD1 (5 bases). The CDR3 spans 12 residues. Trimming took 3 bases from V and 8 from J, leaving 8 bases between them. The germline CDR1 and CDR2 sequences are KGHSH and LQKENI. CDR3 sequence: CASSPQGDEQFF. CDR3 nucleotide sequence: TGTGCCAGCTCACCCCAGGGTGATGAGCAGTTCTTC.

V gene TRBV18 combines with J gene TRBJ2-2, with 14 bases lining up with TRBD2. CDR1 is KGHSH and CDR2 is LQKENI in the germline V gene. CDR3 length: 17 residues. The V and J ends lost 7 bases and 2 bases, in that order; junction bases with no gene match: 6. The CDR3 DNA sequence: TGTGCCAGCTATACGGGACTAGCGGGAGTAAACACCGGGGAGCTGTTTTTT. Translating gives CASYTGLAGVNTGELFF.

This chain connects TRBV19 to TRBJ2-7; 10 bases are a match to TRBD2. From germline, CDR1 is LNHDA and CDR2 SQIVND (reference sequence). The J segment lost 2 bases and the V segment lost 5 bases, leaving 6 bases of the junction unmatched. The CDR3 has 15 residues. The CDR3 DNA reads as TGTGCCAGTAGTGCCGTAGCGGGGGGCACCTACGAGCAGTACTTC. Residues: CASSAVAGGTYEQYF.

About this clone: The same CDR3 arises from other DNA sequences in this sample as well. CDR3 protein: CASSFQGDTEAFF. The CDR3 nucleotides read TGCGCCAGCAGCTTCCAGGGGGACACTGAAGCTTTCTTT. The V call is TRBV5-1, the J call TRBJ1-1, with 7 bases aligning to TRBD1. Losses at the gene ends were 2 bases for V and 3 bases for J; bases not matched to a gene: 1. Germline V gene lookup returns CDR1 SGHRS and CDR2 YFSETQ. CDR3 size: 13 residues.

This sequence joins TRBV28 and TRBJ1-6; tentative D call: TRBD1 (5 bases). The germline CDR1 and CDR2 sequences are MDHEN and SYDVKM. This CDR3 contains 14 residues. Trimming shortened V by 7 bases and J by 14 bases, and 21 bases separated the two germline ends. The DNA for the CDR3 is TGTGCCAGCACGGGGGAGGGGTTGAAGTTGGCCCTCCACTTT. Translated, it gives CASTGEGLKLALHF.

The rearrangement joins TRBV10-1 to TRBJ2-7; TRBD2 matches at 7 bases. Germline CDR1 WNHNN, CDR2 SYGVQD (reference sequence). V gave up 8 bases and J gave up 0 bases; unmatched junction bases: 13. The length of the CDR3 is 16 residues. CDR3 coding DNA: TGCGCCAGCTCTGCGGGGGAGGCCCTGAGCTCCTACGAGCAGTACTTC. It encodes CASSAGEALSSYEQYF.

The chain has TRBV6-5 and TRBJ2-5; possibly TRBD2 for D (6 bases). V was trimmed by 6 bases and J by 5 bases, leaving 16 bases between them. Germline CDR1 MNHEY, CDR2 SVGAGI. CDR3 length: 14 amino acids. In DNA, the CDR3 is TGTGCCAGCAGCGGCGGGACCCCTCTGGAGACCCAGTACTTC. It translates to CASSGGTPLETQYF.

The J gene is TRBJ1-2, the V gene TRBV19, with 9 positions matching TRBD1. The V gene end was trimmed by 4 bases and the J gene end by 4 bases; junction bases not matched to a gene: 10. The CDR3 runs to 16 residues. Germline assignment: CDR1 LNHDA and CDR2 SQIVND (reference sequence). CDR3 residues: CASSNARTGVGYGYTF. In DNA, the CDR3 is TGTGCCAGTAGTAACGCCCGGACAGGGGTTGGCTATGGCTACACCTTC.

The gene calls are TRBV5-1 and TRBJ1-2, with D perhaps matching TRBD1 (5 bases). The CDR3 totals 12 residues. V was cut by 4 bases and J by 8 bases, with 12 bases left in between. CDR1 and CDR2 (germline): SGHRS, YFSETQ. The CDR3 region is CASSQGVRGYTF. The CDR3 DNA reads TGCGCCAGCAGCCAAGGGGTTCGAGGCTACACCTTC.

The chain carries TRBV7-9 and TRBJ1-1, with D possibly TRBD1 on 5 matching bases. Trimming cost V 6 bases and J 3 bases, with 20 bases left between them. The CDR3 loop spans 16 amino acids. CDR1 SEHNR and CDR2 FQNEAQ come from the germline V gene (reference sequence). CDR3 sequence: CASRSVRGERDTEAFF. In DNA, the CDR3 is TGTGCCAGCAGGTCCGTTCGGGGGGAAAGGGACACTGAAGCTTTCTTT.

The chain employs TRBV6-1 and TRBJ2-7; D unclear. The CDR3 contains 15 residues. Germline loops: CDR1 MNHNS, CDR2 SASEGT. V lost 0 bases and J 2 bases, leaving 11 bases between the germline ends. CDR3 sequence: CASSEAYPRPYEQYF. DNA for the CDR3: TGTGCCAGCAGTGAAGCTTATCCCAGGCCCTACGAGCAGTACTTC.

The rearrangement joins TRBV2 to TRBJ1-1; the D gene is possibly TRBD1 (5 bases). Germline assignment: CDR1 SNHLY and CDR2 FYNNEI. V shed 8 bases and J shed 1 base, with 11 bases lying between them. This CDR3 spans 13 amino acids. CDR3 DNA: TGTGCCAGCTACGGGGGAAGGAACACTGAAGCTTTCTTT. Translated, it gives CASYGGRNTEAFF.

This chain connects TRBV19 to TRBJ2-3, with 12 nucleotides matching TRBD1. CDR1 and CDR2 (germline): LNHDA, SQIVND (reference sequence). J gave up 2 bases and V 3 bases, and 3 bases lay outside the gene matches. The length of the CDR3 is 16 residues. In DNA, the CDR3 is TGTGCCAGTAGTATTGGGACAGGGGGCAACACAGATACGCAGTATTTT. Its protein is CASSIGTGGNTDTQYF.

The rearrangement uses TRBV6-6 and TRBJ2-2; D may be TRBD2 (5 bases). Germline loops: CDR1 MNHNY, CDR2 SVGAGI (reference sequence). The CDR3 runs to 14 residues. The germline V and J ends were trimmed by 6 bases and 4 bases, with 12 bases remaining between them. CDR3 amino acids: CASRTGITTGELFF. CDR3 nucleotides: TGTGCCAGCAGAACCGGGATTACCACCGGGGAGCTGTTTTTT.

This clone is a singleton in its sample. The chain employs TRBV18 and TRBJ2-5, with 10 positions matching TRBD1. The CDR3 covers 17 residues. The V and J ends lost 5 bases and 0 bases, in that order; junction bases with no gene match: 9. Germline CDR1 is KGHSH and CDR2 is LQKENI. The CDR3 region is CASSRAMGQGYQETQYF. CDR3 nucleotides: TGTGCCAGCTCAAGGGCCATGGGACAGGGGTACCAAGAGACCCAGTACTTC.

This clone has just one count. V is TRBV9 and J is TRBJ1-1; 9 bases are shared with TRBD1. CDR3 size: 16 residues. V shed 3 bases and J 4 bases; nucleotides not matched to a gene: 10. The germline CDR1 and CDR2 sequences are SGDLS and YYNGEE. The CDR3 DNA sequence: TGTGCCAGCAGCGGTACAGGGGGCGCTAATCCCACTGAAGCTTTCTTT. It specifies CASSGTGGANPTEAFF.

CDR3 residues: CAWRSRGQETQYF. Here the CDR3 DNA reads TGTGCCTGGAGGTCTAGGGGCCAAGAGACCCAGTACTTC. The chain has TRBV30 and TRBJ2-5; the D gene is possibly TRBD1 (5 bases). The germline CDR1 and CDR2 sequences are GTSNPN and SVGIG (reference sequence). The CDR3 has 13 amino acids. The V and J ends lost 3 bases and 1 base respectively, with 9 bases between them.

V gene TRBV27 combines with J gene TRBJ1-2; no reliable D call. Germline V gene lookup returns CDR1 MNHEY and CDR2 SMNVEV (reference sequence). The V gene lost 3 bases and the J gene lost 0 bases, with 20 bases spanning the gap. This CDR3 region has 18 residues. CDR3 nucleotides: TGTGCCAGCAGTTTTAGGGCGGGCCGCTTGTATACTAACTATGGCTACACCTTC. Its translation: CASSFRAGRLYTNYGYTF.

The rearrangement uses TRBV25-1 and TRBJ2-3, with 9 bases lining up with TRBD2. The V gene's germline CDR1 is MGHDK and CDR2 SYGVNS. V lost 4 bases to trimming and J lost 6 bases; unmatched junction nucleotides: 11. The CDR3 is made up of 16 amino acids. The CDR3 sequence: CASSAEWAGGPDTQYF. The CDR3 DNA reads TGTGCCAGCAGTGCCGAGTGGGCGGGAGGGCCCGATACGCAGTATTTT.

CDR3 DNA sequence: TGTGCCAGCAGGCCCCTACAGGGGATCAAAAACATTCAGTACTTC. Translated, it gives CASRPLQGIKNIQYF. The chain has TRBV6-5 and TRBJ2-4; 7 nucleotides match TRBD1. Germline CDR1 reads MNHEY; CDR2 reads SVGAGI. J was trimmed by 3 bases and V by 6 bases; bases with no gene match: 8. The CDR3 sequence is 15 residues long.